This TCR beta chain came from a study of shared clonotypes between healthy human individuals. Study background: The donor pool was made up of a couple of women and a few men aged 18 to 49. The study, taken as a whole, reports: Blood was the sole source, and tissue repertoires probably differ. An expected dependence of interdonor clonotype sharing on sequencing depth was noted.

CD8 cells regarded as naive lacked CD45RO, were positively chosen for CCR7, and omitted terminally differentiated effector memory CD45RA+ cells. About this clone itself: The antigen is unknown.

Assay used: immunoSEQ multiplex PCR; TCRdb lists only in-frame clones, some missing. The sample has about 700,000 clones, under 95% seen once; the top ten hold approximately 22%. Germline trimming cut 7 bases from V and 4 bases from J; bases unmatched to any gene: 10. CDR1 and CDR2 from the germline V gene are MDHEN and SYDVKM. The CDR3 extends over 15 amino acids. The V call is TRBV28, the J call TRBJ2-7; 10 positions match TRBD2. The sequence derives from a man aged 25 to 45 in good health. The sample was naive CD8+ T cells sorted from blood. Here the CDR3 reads CASMVAGGGLYEQYF. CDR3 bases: TGTGCCAGCATGGTAGCGGGAGGAGGTCTGTACGAGCAGTACTTC.